One and the same sample provided the 23 T cell receptor beta chains below, sequenced in a study of blood T cell repertoires in COVID-19. Libraries were prepared by immunoSEQ multiplex PCR; TCRdb keeps only in-frame clonotypes and omits some of them. This table has 150,000 to 200,000 clones, about 87% appearing once. Sequenced input: peripheral blood. The receptor set was obtained from a man aged 55-75 years with acute or convalescent COVID-19.

The chain carries TRBV6-5 and TRBJ1-5, with D perhaps TRBD1 (5 bases). This CDR3 spans 13 amino acids. Trimming took off 7 bases at V and 2 bases at J, with 9 bases between the two ends. From germline, CDR1 is MNHEY and CDR2 SVGAGI. DNA for the CDR3: TGTGCCAGCAATCAGGGTGGCAATCAGCCCCAGCATTTT. This sequence encodes CASNQGGNQPQHF.

This clone came up once. V and J are TRBV6-4 and TRBJ2-3, with TRBD1 matching 7 bases. CDR3 size: 14 residues. The ends lost 4 bases at V and 3 bases at J; junction bases unmatched: 4. Germline V lookup: CDR1 MRHNA, CDR2 SNTAGT. As DNA, the CDR3 is TGTGCCAGCAGTGGAGACAGGGAGACAGATACGCAGTATTTT. This sequence encodes CASSGDRETDTQYF.

The V gene is TRBV30, the J gene TRBJ1-2; D not certain. Deletions cut 4 bases from V and 0 bases from J, with 18 bases between. The CDR3 loop spans 16 amino acids. Germline CDR1 and CDR2: GTSNPN and SVGIG (reference sequence). CDR3 in amino acids: CAWIPPSGRPNYGYTF. CDR3 bases: TGTGCCTGGATTCCCCCTTCCGGCAGGCCTAACTATGGCTACACCTTC. The full variable domain, completed using reference TRBV30 and TRBJ1-2, is SQTIHQWPATLVQPVGSPLSLECTVEGTSNPNLYWYRQAAGRGLQLLFYSVGIGQISSEVPQNLSASRPQDRQFILSSKKLLLSDSGFYLCAWIPPSGRPNYGYTFGSGTRLTVV.

The V call is TRBV5-1, the J call TRBJ2-3, with D tentatively TRBD2 (5 bases). V was pared by 2 bases and J by 0 bases, with 10 bases between. CDR1 and CDR2 from the germline V gene are SGHRS and YFSETQ. CDR3 length: 15 amino acids. In nucleotides, the CDR3 is TGCGCCAGCAGCTTCGGCGGGTCTAGCACAGATACGCAGTATTTT. This gives the protein CASSFGGSSTDTQYF.

The chain has TRBV19 and TRBJ1-1; 8 bases map to TRBD1. Unmatched junction bases numbered 4, after V lost 5 bases and J lost 5 bases. The CDR3 is 13 residues long. CDR1 is LNHDA, CDR2 SQIVND, per germline (reference sequence). The CDR3 coding sequence is TGTGCCAGTAGTTTAGGACAGGGAACTGAAGCTTTCTTT. The encoded protein is CASSLGQGTEAFF.

The genes are TRBV5-1 and TRBJ2-3; perhaps TRBD2 as D (6 bases). This CDR3 is 14 amino acids long. The V gene lost 4 bases and the J gene lost 2 bases, with 11 bases spanning the gap. Germline CDR1 is SGHRS and CDR2 is YFSETQ. In nucleotides, the CDR3 is TGCGCCAGCAGCCTAGGGACTTACACAGATACGCAGTATTTT. It yields the protein CASSLGTYTDTQYF.

The rearrangement joins TRBV18 to TRBJ1-2; tentatively, D is TRBD1 (6 bases). CDR1 is KGHSH, CDR2 LQKENI, per germline. The V gene lost 2 bases and the J gene lost 3 bases, with 13 bases spanning the gap. This CDR3 contains 15 residues. The CDR3, as DNA: TGTGCCAGCTCACCAGGTACAGGGTCCCACTATGGCTACACCTTC. Translated: CASSPGTGSHYGYTF.

This clone has only a few counts. The chain is built from TRBV5-1 and TRBJ1-2; tentatively, D is TRBD1 (5 bases). Germline V lookup: CDR1 SGHRS, CDR2 YFSETQ. Trimming took 0 bases from V and 4 from J, leaving 7 bases between them. There are 13 residues in the CDR3. CDR3 region: CASSLGQIYGYTF. For the CDR3, the DNA is TGCGCCAGCAGCTTGGGACAGATCTATGGCTACACCTTC.

This clone appeared a few times. This chain links TRBV6-6 with TRBJ1-6; D possibly corresponds to TRBD1 (6 bases). Trimming stripped 6 bases from V and 0 bases from J, with 24 bases between. The germline CDR1 and CDR2 sequences are MNHNY and SVGAGI (reference sequence). This CDR3 spans 20 amino acids. Written as DNA, the CDR3 is TGTGCCAGCAGCCAAGTAACCCCCGACAGGCCGAGCTCCTATAATTCACCCCTCCACTTT. Its protein product is CASSQVTPDRPSSYNSPLHF.

This sequence joins TRBV24-1 and TRBJ1-4; perhaps TRBD1 as D (5 bases). CDR1 is KGHDR, CDR2 SFDVKD, per germline. Trimming left V 4 bases short and J 3 bases short, with 11 bases between. This CDR3 region has 15 residues. The CDR3, as DNA: TGTGCCACCAGTGACGGACGGGGGTCTAATGAAAAACTGTTTTTT. Its translation is CATSDGRGSNEKLFF.

CDR3: CASSQEASGSTDTQYF. CDR3 sequence (DNA): TGTGCCAGCAGCCAAGAGGCTAGCGGTAGCACAGATACGCAGTATTTT. The chain recombines TRBV4-2 with TRBJ2-3; 7 bases are shared with TRBD2. This CDR3 region has 16 residues. The germline CDR1 and CDR2 sequences are LGHNA and YNFKEQ. J gave up 0 bases and V 0 bases, and 3 bases lay outside the gene matches.

The chain employs TRBV5-4 and TRBJ1-1, with 7 bases that match TRBD1. The trim removed 0 bases at V and 0 bases at J, leaving 2 bases unmatched. CDR1 and CDR2 (germline): SGHNT, YYREEE (reference sequence). This CDR3 contains 15 residues. The CDR3 here is CASSLGQGLNTEAFF. The CDR3 DNA reads TGTGCCAGCAGCTTGGGACAGGGACTGAACACTGAAGCTTTCTTT.

The CDR3 DNA reads TGTGCCAGCAGTTACTCGGGGCCGGGACAGGCGGATGAGCAGTTCTTC. It codes for CASSYSGPGQADEQFF. V gene TRBV6-5 combines with J gene TRBJ2-1; 8 bases agree with TRBD1. The CDR3 has 16 amino acids. V lost 0 bases and J lost 8; bases outside the gene matches: 9. Germline CDR1 and CDR2: MNHEY and SVGAGI.

V usage is TRBV6-6 and J usage is TRBJ1-5, with D possibly TRBD1 on 6 matching bases. CDR1 MNHNY and CDR2 SVGAGI come from the germline V gene (reference sequence). The CDR3 totals 16 residues. V was trimmed by 4 bases and J by 4 bases, leaving 17 bases between them. The CDR3 sequence is CASSSARGGTNQPQHF. Here the CDR3 DNA reads TGTGCCAGCAGTTCCGCCCGGGGGGGGACAAATCAGCCCCAGCATTTT.

V and J are TRBV7-7 and TRBJ2-7; D is unclear. Trimming removed 3 bases at V and 6 bases at J, with 15 bases between. The CDR3 spans 14 residues. The germline gives CDR1 SSHAT, CDR2 FNYEAQ (reference sequence). The DNA of the CDR3 is TGTGCCAGCAGCTTGAATGCTGACAAAAGCGAGCAGTACTTC. This gives the protein CASSLNADKSEQYF.

V is TRBV3-1 (or the pseudogene TRBV3-2) and J is TRBJ2-1; 11 nucleotides align to TRBD1. Germline trimming cut 5 bases from V and 7 bases from J; bases unmatched to any gene: 4. Germline loops: CDR1 LGHDT, CDR2 YNNKEL (reference sequence). This CDR3 region has 14 residues. CDR3: CASSSGTGGNEQFF. The CDR3 region has the DNA TGTGCCAGCAGCTCCGGGACAGGGGGGAATGAGCAGTTCTTC.

The chain joins TRBV25-1 to TRBJ2-7; unclear D gene. This CDR3 contains 11 residues. V was pared by 5 bases and J by 3 bases, with 5 bases between. Germline V gene data show CDR1 as MGHDK and CDR2 as SYGVNS. The CDR3, as DNA: TGTGCCAGCAGTCCCCTCTACGAGCAGTACTTC. This translates into CASSPLYEQYF.

The rearrangement links TRBV12-3 or TRBV12-4 to TRBJ2-5; 7 nucleotides match TRBD2. The CDR3 is 13 residues long. V lost 6 bases to trimming and J lost 4 bases; unmatched junction nucleotides: 5. DNA of the CDR3: TGTGCCAGCAGGCTAGCGGCCCGAGAGACCCAGTACTTC. Encoded protein: CASRLAARETQYF.

The V call is TRBV18, the J call TRBJ1-1; no firm D call. This CDR3 is 14 amino acids long. Trimming left V 1 base short and J 0 bases short, with 6 bases between. Germline V CDR1 and CDR2: KGHSH, LQKENI. CDR3 residues: CASSPQPMNTEAFF. In nucleotides, the CDR3 is TGTGCCAGCTCACCACAGCCTATGAACACTGAAGCTTTCTTT.

The CDR3 DNA is TGTGCCAGCAGCTTAAAGGGACTAGCGGGAGCTGGAGGGGAGCTGTTTTTT. This gives the protein CASSLKGLAGAGGELFF. The chain carries TRBV7-3 and TRBJ2-2; 14 bases agree with TRBD2. The length of the CDR3 is 17 residues. Per the germline V gene, CDR1 is SGHTA and CDR2 is FQGTGA. Trimming removed 1 base from V and 8 bases from J; junction bases left unmatched: 6.

This chain connects TRBV7-2 to TRBJ1-1; 9 bases match TRBD1. The CDR3 runs to 13 residues. Germline CDR1 SGHTA, CDR2 FQGNSA. V shed 8 bases and J 10 bases; nucleotides not matched to a gene: 11. The CDR3 region is CASGEQGASVAFF. Here the CDR3 DNA reads TGTGCCAGCGGAGAACAGGGGGCGTCGGTAGCTTTCTTT.

V usage is TRBV12-5 and J usage is TRBJ2-7, with 9 positions matching TRBD2. The CDR3 loop spans 15 amino acids. The V gene's germline CDR1 is LGHNT and CDR2 FRNRAP. V was clipped by 6 bases and J by 2 bases; unmatched bases: 8. The CDR3 protein is CASGELAGHPYEQYF. The DNA for the CDR3 is TGTGCTAGTGGGGAACTAGCGGGCCACCCCTACGAGCAGTACTTC.

J is TRBJ1-3 and V is TRBV11-3; perhaps TRBD1 as D (5 bases). The germline CDR1 and CDR2 sequences are SGHNT and YENEEA. The CDR3 length is 17 residues. The V and J ends lost 5 bases and 0 bases respectively, with 17 bases between them. The CDR3 DNA reads TGTGCCAGCAGCGCTTGGGGCGGAGTTCCCTCTGGAAACACCATATATTTT. Protein: CASSAWGGVPSGNTIYF.